This T cell receptor beta chain was recorded in a study of blood T cell repertoires in COVID-19 (dated by TCRdb to the early 2020s). Looking at the study overall: For ImmuneRACE Cohort 3, a participant was defined as recovered based on two consecutive negative NP/OP PCR tests, clearance by a healthcare professional, or resolution of symptoms. The material from the prospective study consisted of cDNA or gDNA derived from T cells, B-cell-depleted T cells, or PBMCs. Collaborator samples came from the United States, Italy and Spain and covered acute and convalescent phases of COVID-19. Deeply sampled blood TCRbeta repertoires from subjects exposed to, actively infected with, or recovered from COVID-19 were included in the dataset. Samples were obtained from the ongoing ImmuneRACE study (first 160 participants) and from over 1,000 subjects provided by 6 global collaborators. Where available, HLA class I and class II types were taken from metadata supplied by the sample provider and were not determined by assay-based typing. Sample metadata almost always included a de-identified subject ID, COVID-19 status, age in years and sex. A freely available public database, intended as a resource for researchers studying the immune response to SARS-CoV-2, is where the repertoires were released. Study-wide conclusions, independent of this receptor: Clinical and demographic metadata were provided uncurated, with the amount varying by source and participant.

Turning to this clone: The antigen this receptor binds is unknown. Base qualities are not at hand, and no much larger clone is one base apart.

TCRbeta CDR3 regions were amplified from genomic DNA using the immunoSEQ Assay, a bias-controlled multiplex PCR. Regarding the original processing steps: The number of nucleated cells in each sample was estimated from the amplification of reference gene primers within the assay. Sequence reads were collapsed and filtered to measure the absolute abundance of every unique TCRbeta CDR3 rearrangement. For each sample, productive Simpson clonality was calculated as the square root of Simpson's diversity index across productive rearrangements. Imported from immuneACCESS, the table was reduced by TCRdb to in-frame sequences with V and J called. These copies leave out some clones; in studies compared against another copy, an unresolved V gene accounts for under half, and the cause of the remainder is not known. V and J calls plus clone size are reproduced from that table; the DNA served to infer D and trimming. This sample lists 250,000 to 350,000 clones; roughly 91% were detected once. Around 2% of the sample belongs to the ten largest clones.

Enrolling through a virtual design, the prospective study's participants ranged in age from roughly 18 to 89 years and lived across about two dozen United States geographic areas. In the prospective study, cohorts were assigned on the basis of participant-reported clinical history obtained from a screening survey and a study questionnaire. In the prospective study, whole blood, serum and a nasopharyngeal or oropharyngeal swab were collected from each participant by mobile phlebotomists. Over a roughly 2-month period, participants in the prospective study had the option of providing additional blood draws and questionnaires. Before DNA extraction, blood samples from the prospective study were shipped at room temperature or frozen. The CDR3 covers 13 residues, taking in both the cysteine and the phenylalanine. The retained sequence is limited to the CDR3, 39 bases, with the frame set at the first base. Unmatched junction bases come to 7, with V trimmed by 8 bases and J by 4 bases. CDR1 and CDR2 are read off the germline V gene (reference sequence) as LNHDA and SQIVND.

The sequence was obtained from a woman in her fifties or sixties in a cohort exposed to, infected with or recovered from COVID-19 (not recorded which). The chain is assembled from TRBV19 and TRBJ2-7; 8 bases in the middle match TRBD2. The specimen was PBMCs or T cells enriched from blood (not recorded which). The CDR3 region: CASPFGRGYEQYF. The bases read TGTGCCAGTCCTTTCGGGAGGGGATACGAGCAGTACTTC.